This T cell receptor (beta chain) originates from a study of PD-1 blockade in classical Hodgkin lymphoma. Study observations and caveats: It was among complete responders that baseline diversity resembled that of newly diagnosed patients. The study reported lower baseline TCR diversity in newly diagnosed patients than in healthy donors.

TCRdb keeps only in-frame clones here, not all; method: immunoSEQ multiplex PCR. The repertoire holds 13,000 or so clones, with just under 85% as singletons. The germline gives CDR1 LGHNA, CDR2 YSLEER. The CDR3 has 15 amino acids. V was trimmed by 0 bases and J by 8 bases, leaving 13 bases between them. Time point here: cycle 4 day 1 (C4D1), after six to seven weeks of nivolumab. Autologous stem cell transplantation was followed by relapse in every patient, and brentuximab vedotin exposure varied. Magnetic depletion of unwanted cells isolated CD4+ T cells from thawed PBMCs. Best responses fell into complete response, partial response or progressive disease. Notes on this clone: Its specificity is unknown.

The TCR sequence derives from a human donor with classical Hodgkin lymphoma. Here the sequenced sample was CD4+ T cells from blood, taken before the fourth cycle of nivolumab. The chain joins TRBV4-3 to TRBJ1-4, with D unclear. CDR3 DNA: TGCGCCAGCAGCCAAGAGCTGATTCGGCAGGAAAAACTGTTTTTT. Protein product: CASSQELIRQEKLFF.